Following are 20 T cell receptor beta chains from one sample sequenced in a study of cytomegalovirus exposure and HLA in healthy donors (TCRdb year 2017). The library was built by means of the immunoSEQ multiplex PCR assay. For the multiplex PCR, a mixture combining 60 forward primers for TCR Vbeta segments and 13 reverse primers for TCR Jbeta segments was used. TCRdb limited this immuneACCESS table to in-frame rearrangements with V and J called. A share of clones is missing; checked studies link under half to unresolved V genes, and the rest is unexplained. The table for this sample records more than 95,000 clones. The biggest ten clones account for less than 3.5% of the sample. Sequencing was done on a sample of PBMCs. The receptors derive from a man in his thirties or forties in good health and CMV-seronegative.

The rearrangement joins TRBV4-2 to TRBJ2-3; D unclear. The CDR3 contains 13 residues. V lost 2 bases and J lost 4, with 7 bases in between. Germline loops: CDR1 LGHNA, CDR2 YNFKEQ. DNA for the CDR3: TGTGCCAGCAGCCAAAACTCCGCAGATACGCAGTATTTT. This codes for CASSQNSADTQYF.

The gene calls are TRBV15 and TRBJ2-2; TRBD1 agrees at 10 bases. The CDR3 spans 15 residues. Germline V CDR1 and CDR2: LNHNV, YYDKDF (reference sequence). Unmatched junction bases numbered 6, after V lost 8 bases and J lost 3 bases. The CDR3 nucleotides are TGTGCCACCTTCGAAGGGACAGGGGACACCGGGGAGCTGTTTTTT. Its translation is CATFEGTGDTGELFF.

V is TRBV5-5 and J is TRBJ2-5; D might be TRBD1 (6 bases). Germline CDR1 SGHKS, CDR2 YYEKEE (reference sequence). The CDR3 length is 15 residues. The V gene lost 1 base and the J gene lost 3 bases, with 13 bases spanning the gap. CDR3 amino acids: CASSLRGQGKETQYF. The CDR3 bases are TGTGCCAGCAGCTTGCGAGGGCAGGGGAAAGAGACCCAGTACTTC.

Remarks on this clone: The sample holds other DNA sequences that translate to the same CDR3. CDR3 residues: CASSPGGNEQFF. CDR3 nucleotide sequence: TGTGCCAGCAGCCCAGGGGGAAATGAGCAGTTCTTC. The chain uses TRBV9 and TRBJ2-1; TRBD1 agrees at 7 bases. In germline, CDR1 is SGDLS, CDR2 YYNGEE. J lost 7 bases, V lost 4 bases, and 2 bases had no gene match. The CDR3 has 12 residues. Drawing the rest from reference TRBV9 and TRBJ2-1, the complete variable domain is DSGVTQTPKHLITATGQRVTLRCSPRSGDLSVYWYQQSLDQGLQFLIQYYNGEERAKGNILERFSAQQFPDLHSELNLSSLELGDSALYFCASSPGGNEQFFGPGTRLTVL.

This sequence joins TRBV7-9 and TRBJ2-7; 11 bases align to TRBD2. The CDR3 totals 15 residues. With 1 base clipped from V and 6 bases from J, the junction kept 5 bases outside the gene matches. Germline V gives CDR1 SEHNR, CDR2 FQNEAQ (reference sequence). The CDR3 DNA follows: TGTGCCAGCAGCTTAGTCCTAGCGGGAGGAATCGAGCAGTACTTC. It encodes CASSLVLAGGIEQYF.

The genes are TRBV5-4 and TRBJ2-3, with D maybe TRBD2 (6 bases). Trimming stripped 1 base from V and 3 bases from J, with 9 bases between. There are 14 residues in the CDR3. Germline CDR1 reads SGHNT; CDR2 reads YYREEE (reference sequence). The DNA of the CDR3 is TGTGCCAGCAGCTTGTCCGGGAGTACAGATACGCAGTATTTT. Residues: CASSLSGSTDTQYF.

This CDR3 reads CAIRSSSGGNEQFF. In DNA form, the CDR3 reads TGTGCCATCAGGTCCTCTAGCGGGGGCAATGAGCAGTTCTTC. This chain links TRBV10-3 with TRBJ2-1, with TRBD2 matching over 10 bases. The CDR3 has 14 amino acids. V lost 6 bases, J lost 6 bases, and 5 bases stayed unmatched. CDR1 ENHRY and CDR2 SYGVKD come from the germline V gene.

CDR3 region: CASRGVGAGTDTQYF. For the CDR3, the DNA is TGTGCCAGCAGGGGTGTGGGGGCTGGCACAGATACGCAGTATTTT. The chain uses TRBV27 and TRBJ2-3, with a weak D call TRBD1 (6 bases). Per the germline V gene, CDR1 is MNHEY and CDR2 is SMNVEV (reference sequence). The length of the CDR3 is 15 residues. The germline V and J ends were trimmed by 6 bases and 1 base, with 14 bases remaining between them.

V usage is TRBV9 and J usage is TRBJ2-3; 8 nucleotides line up with TRBD2. CDR3 length equals 18 residues. Germline lookup yields CDR1 SGDLS and CDR2 YYNGEE. After removal of 0 bases from V and 6 bases from J, the junction contained 15 bases not matched to a gene. DNA for the CDR3: TGTGCCAGCAGCGTAGCCGGGCGGGTAGGGACTAGAATCGATACGCAGTATTTT. It yields the protein CASSVAGRVGTRIDTQYF.

V is TRBV4-2 and J is TRBJ2-3; D is undetermined. This CDR3 has 14 amino acids. V was pared by 1 base and J by 1 base, with 6 bases between. Germline-derived CDR1 and CDR2 are LGHNA and YNFKEQ. The CDR3 bases are TGTGCCAGCAGCCAAGCGGGTGGCACAGATACGCAGTATTTT. As protein: CASSQAGGTDTQYF.

This sequence joins TRBV2 and TRBJ1-2, with TRBD1 identical over 9 bases. Germline V gene data show CDR1 as SNHLY and CDR2 as FYNNEI. The ends lost 4 bases at V and 7 bases at J; junction bases unmatched: 10. The CDR3 spans 15 residues. This CDR3 is CASSGDRENFSGYTF. The CDR3 region has the DNA TGTGCCAGCAGTGGGGACAGGGAGAATTTCTCTGGCTACACCTTC.

This chain links TRBV4-2 with TRBJ2-5; 12 nucleotides agree with TRBD1. The CDR3 is 16 amino acids. CDR1 is LGHNA, CDR2 YNFKEQ, per germline. The V and J ends lost 4 bases and 5 bases, in that order; junction bases with no gene match: 8. Here the CDR3 DNA reads TGTGCCAGCAGCCCGGAACCGGGACAGGGGGCGGAGACCCAGTACTTC. This encodes CASSPEPGQGAETQYF.

This rearrangement joins TRBV27 to TRBJ2-3; possibly TRBD2 for D (6 bases). Germline V gives CDR1 MNHEY, CDR2 SMNVEV (reference sequence). Trimming pared 5 bases from V and 2 bases from J, leaving 17 bases between. The CDR3 runs 16 residues. The CDR3 spells CASSPGVAENTDTQYF. The CDR3 bases are TGTGCCAGCAGTCCGGGAGTAGCTGAAAACACAGATACGCAGTATTTT.

The rearrangement links TRBV6-5 to TRBJ1-5; 7 bases agree with TRBD1. V lost 5 bases to trimming and J lost 1 base; unmatched junction nucleotides: 5. The CDR3 is 15 residues long. Germline-derived CDR1 and CDR2 are MNHEY and SVGAGI. This CDR3 reads CASSAEQGSNQPQHF. CDR3 nucleotides: TGTGCCAGCAGTGCCGAACAGGGGAGCAATCAGCCCCAGCATTTT.

The V call is TRBV5-6, the J call TRBJ2-5; D is undetermined. The CDR3 has 11 residues. The ends were cut back, 3 bases at V and 5 bases at J, with 5 bases in the middle. Germline CDR1 SGHDT, CDR2 YYEEEE. The CDR3 sequence is CASSSTETQYF. In DNA, the CDR3 is TGTGCCAGCAGCTCGACTGAGACCCAGTACTTC.

The chain links TRBV5-4 to TRBJ2-2; D is uncertain. Germline CDR1 and CDR2: SGHNT and YYREEE (reference sequence). V lost 4 bases to trimming and J lost 4 bases, with 11 bases between them. The CDR3 covers 14 residues. CDR3 nucleotide sequence: TGTGCCAGCAGCCCTAGTAACCCCACCGGGGAGCTGTTTTTT. The encoded protein is CASSPSNPTGELFF.

The V call is TRBV7-9, the J call TRBJ2-7; 10 positions agree with TRBD2. The germline V gene encodes CDR1 SEHNR and CDR2 FQNEAQ (reference sequence). The V gene end was trimmed by 5 bases and the J gene end by 1 base; junction bases not matched to a gene: 17. The CDR3 consists of 19 residues. In nucleotides, the CDR3 is TGTGCCAGCAGCCCCTCTAGCGGGAGAAACCCAACCCTTTCCTACGAGCAGTACTTC. Its protein product is CASSPSSGRNPTLSYEQYF.

The chain carries TRBV2 and TRBJ2-2, with 12 bases fitting TRBD2. The length of the CDR3 is 15 residues. The germline V gene encodes CDR1 SNHLY and CDR2 FYNNEI. Trimming at V came to 6 bases and at J to 6 bases, leaving 5 bases not matched to a gene. DNA of the CDR3: TGTGCCAGCAGACCTAGCGGGAGGGAGTCCGGGGAGCTGTTTTTT. This translates into CASRPSGRESGELFF.

The rearrangement joins TRBV7-2 to TRBJ2-3, with 9 bases aligning to TRBD2. Losses at the gene ends were 4 bases for V and 1 base for J; bases not matched to a gene: 6. The CDR3 is made up of 16 amino acids. The germline V gene has CDR1 SGHTA and CDR2 FQGNSA. The CDR3 region is CASSSNSGRGTDTQYF. CDR3 bases: TGTGCCAGCAGCTCAAATAGCGGGAGAGGCACAGATACGCAGTATTTT.

The chain has TRBV2 and TRBJ1-1; 9 positions agree with TRBD1. Germline CDR1 reads SNHLY; CDR2 reads FYNNEI. There are 14 residues in the CDR3. J was trimmed by 4 bases and V by 2 bases; bases with no gene match: 2. The CDR3 nucleotides are TGTGCCAGCAGTGAATGGGGACAGGGCACTGAAGCTTTCTTT. Translated: CASSEWGQGTEAFF.